The source of this T cell receptor (beta chain) is a study of blood T cell repertoires in COVID-19. The V gene lost 2 bases and the J gene lost 1 base, with 11 bases spanning the gap. Germline CDR1 and CDR2: SGHAT and FQNNGV. CDR3 length equals 16 residues. In the source study's methods: Reference gene primer amplification gave nucleated cell count estimates. Sequencing was performed with immunoSEQ multiplex PCR; in TCRdb, only in-frame clones are kept and a portion is missing. That table supplies the V and J calls and clone size; D and trimming were determined from the DNA. There are 50,000 to 60,000 clones in the sample; 90% occur only once, and nearly 10% lies in the top ten.

Sequencing input: peripheral blood. The sequence derives from a woman of 80 years or more with acute or convalescent COVID-19. V is TRBV11-2 and J is TRBJ2-2, with TRBD1 as a possible D gene (5 bases). This CDR3 is CASSLRGRGNTGELFF. DNA for the CDR3: TGTGCCAGCAGCTTAAGGGGAAGGGGGAACACCGGGGAGCTGTTTTTT.